One sample yielded the 22 T cell receptor beta chains listed below, sequenced in a study of T-cell reconstitution after alpha-beta-depleted transplantation in children. Unique molecular identifiers were incorporated when the TCRbeta library was constructed. TCRdb ran MiXCR on the PCR reads and lists one entry per CDR3 protein. The sample consists of 95,000 to 120,000 distinct CDR3 sequences, about 6.4% of them appearing once. Sequenced here: PBMCs, mostly from graft donor cells, sampled 360 days after TCRalphabeta/CD19-depleted stem cell transplant. The receptors stem from a male patient under 10 years old who had a stem cell transplant for acute lymphoblastic leukemia, so the T cells may come from the graft donor.

In this sample, this clonotype turned up many times. The chain uses TRBV9 and TRBJ2-1; no firm D call. The CDR3 runs to 14 residues. CDR1 and CDR2 from the germline V gene are SGDLS and YYNGEE. Trimming took 0 bases from V and 4 from J, leaving 8 bases between them. The chain's CDR3 is CASSVEGSYNEQFF. The CDR3 DNA reads TGTGCCAGCAGCGTAGAAGGTAGTTACAATGAGCAGTTCTTC.

This clonotype was seen at least ten times. The chain uses TRBV27 and TRBJ2-7; D remains ambiguous. Trimming took 4 bases from V and 0 from J, leaving 7 bases between them. Germline V lookup: CDR1 MNHEY, CDR2 SMNVEV (reference sequence). The CDR3 totals 13 residues. In nucleotides, the CDR3 is TGTGCCAGCAGTTGGGCCCCCTCCTACGAGCAGTACTTC. Protein product: CASSWAPSYEQYF.

At least ten counts were recorded for this clonotype. V gene TRBV7-9 combines with J gene TRBJ2-3; D gene ambiguous. CDR1 is SEHNR and CDR2 is FQNEAQ in the germline V gene (reference sequence). The CDR3 spans 12 residues. V lost 7 bases to trimming and J lost 2 bases, with 7 bases between them. As DNA, the CDR3 is TGTGCCAGCACCCCCCCCACAGATACGCAGTATTTT. Encoded protein: CASTPPTDTQYF.

This clonotype was seen at least ten times. The J gene is TRBJ1-5, the V gene TRBV10-3; perhaps TRBD1 as D (5 bases). Trimming removed 4 bases from V and 4 bases from J, with 5 bases in between. This CDR3 comprises 12 residues. From germline, CDR1 is ENHRY and CDR2 SYGVKD. CDR3 sequence (DNA): TGTGCCATCAGTGGGGGGAATCAGCCCCAGCATTTT. Encoded protein: CAISGGNQPQHF.

The genes are TRBV20-1 and TRBJ2-7, with D possibly TRBD1 on 6 matching bases. The CDR3 has 14 amino acids. Germline lookup yields CDR1 DFQATT and CDR2 SNEGSKA (reference sequence). V gave up 1 base and J gave up 1 base, with 11 bases separating them. The CDR3 sequence: CSARGGGSSYEQYF. DNA for the CDR3: TGCAGTGCTAGAGGAGGGGGTTCGTCCTACGAGCAGTACTTC.

This clonotype was seen repeatedly, ten times or more. The chain couples TRBV12-5 to TRBJ2-1; perhaps TRBD2 as D (5 bases). V was pared by 2 bases and J by 10 bases, with 15 bases between. The germline gives CDR1 LGHNT, CDR2 FRNRAP. The CDR3 consists of 14 residues. This chain's CDR3 is CASGLSFGVGEQFF. CDR3 bases: TGTGCTAGTGGTTTGAGTTTCGGGGTAGGGGAGCAGTTCTTC.

This clonotype was detected ten times or more. The chain is built from TRBV5-5 and TRBJ1-2; D uncertain. CDR3 size: 14 residues. The V end was cut by 0 bases, the J end by 6 bases, with 12 bases between. The germline gives CDR1 SGHKS, CDR2 YYEKEE (reference sequence). CDR3 amino acids: CASSLGPDGNGYTF. Here the CDR3 DNA reads TGTGCCAGCAGCTTGGGGCCCGATGGGAATGGCTACACCTTC. The full variable domain, in which reference TRBV5-5 and TRBJ1-2 provide the parts outside the CDR3, is DAGVTQSPTHLIKTRGQQVTLRCSPISGHKSVSWYQQVLGQGPQFIFQYYEKEERGRGNFPDRFSARQFPNYSSELNVNALLLGDSALYLCASSLGPDGNGYTFGSGTRLTVV.

At least ten counts were recorded for this clonotype. The CDR3 sequence is CASSLGPYSNQPQHF. DNA for the CDR3: TGTGCCAGCAGCTTAGGACCGTACAGCAATCAGCCCCAGCATTTT. The chain uses TRBV7-2 and TRBJ1-5; D is unresolved. Germline loops: CDR1 SGHTA, CDR2 FQGNSA. Trimming took 1 base from V and 1 from J, leaving 8 bases between them. The CDR3 is made up of 15 amino acids.

A few counts support this clonotype. The chain joins TRBV7-2 to TRBJ1-6, with D perhaps matching TRBD1 (5 bases). This CDR3 is built from 14 residues. The germline CDR1 and CDR2 sequences are SGHTA and FQGNSA. Deletions cut 1 base from V and 8 bases from J, with 9 bases between. This CDR3 is CASSLGQGHSPLHF. In DNA form, the CDR3 reads TGTGCCAGCAGCTTAGGGCAGGGCCATTCACCCCTCCACTTT.

The table lists this clonotype with many counts. This rearrangement joins TRBV7-9 to TRBJ2-1; D perhaps matches TRBD2 (7 bases). The V end was cut by 5 bases, the J end by 8 bases, with 13 bases between. This CDR3 is 13 amino acids long. Per germline, CDR1 SEHNR and CDR2 FQNEAQ (reference sequence). Here the CDR3 DNA reads TGTGCCAGCAGCCCCCCGGGGGGCGATGAGCAGTTCTTC. Encoded protein: CASSPPGGDEQFF.

This clonotype was counted ten times or more. The chain uses TRBV4-3 and TRBJ2-1; TRBD2 matches at 8 bases. This CDR3 is 15 amino acids long. Looked up from germline, CDR1 is LGHNA and CDR2 is YSLEER. J was trimmed by 2 bases and V by 4 bases; bases with no gene match: 4. Here the CDR3 DNA reads TGCGCCAGCAGCCTGGCTAGCGGGCCCTACAATGAGCAGTTCTTC. It codes for CASSLASGPYNEQFF.

The chain carries TRBV27 and TRBJ1-1; TRBD1 is a possible D gene (6 bases). Germline V gene sequence: CDR1 MNHEY, CDR2 SMNVEV (reference sequence). Trimming took 3 bases from V and 6 from J, leaving 11 bases between them. This CDR3 contains 13 residues. CDR3 protein: CASSFGGLSEAFF. The CDR3 DNA reads as TGTGCCAGCAGTTTTGGGGGGCTCTCTGAAGCTTTCTTT.

This clonotype has at least ten counts. The chain combines TRBV10-3 with TRBJ2-3; D possibly matches TRBD1 or TRBD2 (5 bases each). The CDR3 loop spans 13 amino acids. Trimming cost V 6 bases and J 2 bases, with 9 bases left between them. From germline, CDR1 is ENHRY and CDR2 SYGVKD. The CDR3: CAIRGPLTDTQYF. Here the CDR3 DNA reads TGTGCCATCAGGGGACCCCTCACAGATACGCAGTATTTT.

This clonotype was seen repeatedly, ten times or more. The V gene is TRBV10-3, the J gene TRBJ2-2, with a tentative D call TRBD2 (6 bases). The V end was cut by 11 bases, the J end by 8 bases, with 12 bases between. This CDR3 comprises 11 residues. Germline-derived CDR1 and CDR2 are ENHRY and SYGVKD. This CDR3 is CASVGGGELFF. CDR3 in DNA: TGTGCCTCGGTCGGGGGAGGGGAGCTGTTTTTT.

This clonotype was seen many times. V usage is TRBV12-3 or TRBV12-4 and J usage is TRBJ2-1; D unclear. Trimming took 3 bases from V and 0 from J, leaving 9 bases between them. This CDR3 contains 15 residues. The CDR3 loop is CASSFEVSSYNEQFF. CDR3 bases: TGTGCCAGCAGTTTCGAGGTGAGCTCCTACAATGAGCAGTTCTTC.

This clonotype was seen more than once but under ten times. The J gene is TRBJ2-1, the V gene TRBV30, with TRBD2 matching 7 bases. J gave up 7 bases and V 4 bases, and 7 bases lay outside the gene matches. The CDR3 is 13 residues long. Germline loops: CDR1 GTSNPN, CDR2 SVGIG (reference sequence). The CDR3 nucleotides read TGTGCCTGGACTAGCGGCTCGGGTAATGAGCAGTTCTTC. This gives the protein CAWTSGSGNEQFF.

This clonotype was observed a few times. The chain uses TRBV3-1 and TRBJ2-1; the match to TRBD2 covers 9 bases. CDR3 length: 20 residues. Germline CDR1 LGHDT, CDR2 YNNKEL (reference sequence). J was trimmed by 5 bases and V by 0 bases; bases with no gene match: 17. The CDR3 spells CASSQDIEGEREDWDNEQFF. The CDR3 DNA is TGTGCCAGCAGCCAAGATATTGAGGGAGAGCGGGAGGATTGGGACAATGAGCAGTTCTTC.

This clonotype appeared many times. V and J are TRBV15 and TRBJ2-3; D uncertain. In germline, CDR1 is LNHNV, CDR2 YYDKDF (reference sequence). V lost 6 bases and J lost 0, with 7 bases in between. The CDR3 totals 13 residues. The CDR3 nucleotides read TGTGCCACCAGGGCGAAAAGCACAGATACGCAGTATTTT. This codes for CATRAKSTDTQYF.

This clonotype was counted at least ten times. The junction does not match germline at one end; this may be a read error. V is TRBV15 and J is TRBJ2-2, with D unresolved. This CDR3 is built from 15 residues. The V gene's germline CDR1 is LNHNV and CDR2 YYDKDF (reference sequence). CDR3 DNA: TGTGCCACCAGCAGAGAAACACCCTTTACCGGGCAGCTGTTTTTT. Its protein is CATSRETPFTGQLFF.

This clonotype was seen ten or more times. The chain carries TRBV5-1 and TRBJ2-3; D call uncertain. V shed 0 bases and J shed 2 bases, with 10 bases lying between them. Germline V gene lookup returns CDR1 SGHRS and CDR2 YFSETQ. This CDR3 is 15 amino acids long. The CDR3 DNA reads as TGCGCCAGCAGCTTGGCCGGCAGTCCCACAGATACGCAGTATTTT. This encodes CASSLAGSPTDTQYF.

This clonotype has a handful of counts. V and J are TRBV5-1 and TRBJ2-1; the match to TRBD2 covers 8 bases. Trimming removed 4 bases from V and 3 bases from J; junction bases left unmatched: 9. There are 16 residues in the CDR3. The germline CDR1 and CDR2 sequences are SGHRS and YFSETQ. CDR3 coding DNA: TGCGCCAGCAGCACGAAACTAGCGGACCACTACAATGAGCAGTTCTTC. Translation gives CASSTKLADHYNEQFF.

The V gene is TRBV13, the J gene TRBJ2-5, with D perhaps TRBD1 (5 bases). The CDR3 consists of 14 residues. In germline, CDR1 is PRHDT, CDR2 FYEKMQ (reference sequence). V was clipped by 5 bases and J by 1 base, with 11 bases between them. Here the CDR3 reads CASSTGKFQETQYF. The DNA for the CDR3 is TGTGCCAGCAGCACAGGTAAATTCCAAGAGACCCAGTACTTC.